A single sample gave rise to the 3 T cell receptor beta chains below, sequenced in a study of PD-1 blockade in classical Hodgkin lymphoma. Data came from immunoSEQ multiplex PCR; TCRdb stores just in-frame clones and leaves some out. The data contain 13,000 or so clones, roughly 80% of them seen just once; the ten biggest clones take up about 17%. Time point given: cycle 4 day 1 (C4D1), after more than five weeks of nivolumab. Relapse after autologous stem cell transplantation occurred in every patient, and brentuximab vedotin exposure varied. Here the sequenced sample was peripheral blood mononuclear cells (PBMCs), taken before the fourth cycle of nivolumab. All receptors derive from a human donor with classical Hodgkin lymphoma.

The rearrangement joins TRBV5-4 to TRBJ2-7; TRBD2 aligns across 9 bases. Looked up from germline, CDR1 is SGHNT and CDR2 is YYREEE (reference sequence). CDR3 length: 15 amino acids. V dropped 2 bases and J dropped 0; count of bases not matched to a gene: 3. As DNA, the CDR3 is TGTGCCAGCAGCTTAACTAGCGGGTCCTCCTACGAGCAGTACTTC. Translation gives CASSLTSGSSYEQYF. The variable domain in full, completed from reference TRBV5-4 and TRBJ2-7, reads ETGVTQSPTHLIKTRGQQVTLRCSSQSGHNTVSWYQQALGQGPQFIFQYYREEENGRGNFPPRFSGLQFPNYSSELNVNALELDDSALYLCASSLTSGSSYEQYFGPGTRLTVT.

V is TRBV28 and J is TRBJ2-7; 7 nucleotides align to TRBD1. There are 17 residues in the CDR3. CDR1 is MDHEN and CDR2 is SYDVKM in the germline V gene. After removal of 4 bases from V and 3 bases from J, the junction contained 15 bases not matched to a gene. Here the CDR3 DNA reads TGTGCCAGCAGTTCCCTCTACAGGGGAAAACTGGACTACGAGCAGTACTTC. Residues: CASSSLYRGKLDYEQYF.

This chain links TRBV9 with TRBJ1-2; no clear D. Trimming took off 6 bases at V and 4 bases at J, with 16 bases between the two ends. The CDR3 consists of 14 residues. Per the germline V gene, CDR1 is SGDLS and CDR2 is YYNGEE. The CDR3 sequence: CASTVTSSSYGYTF. The CDR3 nucleotides read TGTGCCAGCACCGTGACAAGCAGCTCCTATGGCTACACCTTC.